The present T cell receptor beta chain was sequenced within a study of T cells in Graves' hyperthyroidism and ophthalmopathy. This clonotype was detected a few times. RNA transcripts served as the template for amplifying TCR beta CDR3 regions. HTBI primers were used for first-round RT-PCR of the TCR CDR3. Via MiXCR, TCRdb re-called the multiplex PCR reads, giving one row per CDR3 protein. This sample has 600,000 to 900,000 distinct CDR3 sequences; about 17% occur once, and the top ten carry around 7.7%. The ends lost 5 bases at V and 7 bases at J; junction bases unmatched: 9. The CDR3 extends over 15 amino acids. Germline lookup yields CDR1 SGHTA and CDR2 FQGNSA.

V is TRBV7-2 and J is TRBJ2-2, with TRBD2 matching 8 bases. Input material: blood. The clonotype was recovered from a man younger than 35 with Graves' hyperthyroidism. This CDR3 is CASSPGGRSGGELFF. The DNA for the CDR3 is TGTGCCAGCAGCCCGGGCGGGAGGAGCGGCGGGGAGCTGTTTTTT.